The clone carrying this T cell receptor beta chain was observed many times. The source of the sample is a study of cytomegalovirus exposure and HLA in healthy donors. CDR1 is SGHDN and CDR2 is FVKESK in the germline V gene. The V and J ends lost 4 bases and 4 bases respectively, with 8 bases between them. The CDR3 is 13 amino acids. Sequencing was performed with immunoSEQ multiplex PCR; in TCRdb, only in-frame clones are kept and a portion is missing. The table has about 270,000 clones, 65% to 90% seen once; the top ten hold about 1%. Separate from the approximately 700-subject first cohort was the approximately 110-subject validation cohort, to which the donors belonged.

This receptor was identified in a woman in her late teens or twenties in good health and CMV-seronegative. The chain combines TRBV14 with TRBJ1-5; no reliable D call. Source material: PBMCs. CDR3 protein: CASSPYANQPQHF. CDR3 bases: TGTGCCAGCAGCCCCTATGCGAATCAGCCCCAGCATTTT. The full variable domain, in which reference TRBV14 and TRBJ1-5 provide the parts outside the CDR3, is EAGVTQFPSHSVIEKGQTVTLRCDPISGHDNLYWYRRVMGKEIKFLLHFVKESKQDESGMPNNRFLAERTGGTYSTLKVQPAELEDSGVYFCASSPYANQPQHFGDGTRLSIL.